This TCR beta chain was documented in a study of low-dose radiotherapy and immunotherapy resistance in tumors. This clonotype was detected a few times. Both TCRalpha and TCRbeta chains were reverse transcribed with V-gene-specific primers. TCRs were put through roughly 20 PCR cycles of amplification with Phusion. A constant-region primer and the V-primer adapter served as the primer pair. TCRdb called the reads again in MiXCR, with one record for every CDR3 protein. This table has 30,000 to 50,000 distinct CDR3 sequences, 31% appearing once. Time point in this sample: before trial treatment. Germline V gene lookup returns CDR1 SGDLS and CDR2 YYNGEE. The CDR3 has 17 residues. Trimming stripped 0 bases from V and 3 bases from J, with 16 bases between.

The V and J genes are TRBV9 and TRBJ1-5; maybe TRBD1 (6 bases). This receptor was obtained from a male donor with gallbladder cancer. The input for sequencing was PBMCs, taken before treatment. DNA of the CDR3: TGTGCCAGCAGCGTAGGCTTGTTAGGGGGTGTCAATCAGCCCCAGCATTTT. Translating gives CASSVGLLGGVNQPQHF.